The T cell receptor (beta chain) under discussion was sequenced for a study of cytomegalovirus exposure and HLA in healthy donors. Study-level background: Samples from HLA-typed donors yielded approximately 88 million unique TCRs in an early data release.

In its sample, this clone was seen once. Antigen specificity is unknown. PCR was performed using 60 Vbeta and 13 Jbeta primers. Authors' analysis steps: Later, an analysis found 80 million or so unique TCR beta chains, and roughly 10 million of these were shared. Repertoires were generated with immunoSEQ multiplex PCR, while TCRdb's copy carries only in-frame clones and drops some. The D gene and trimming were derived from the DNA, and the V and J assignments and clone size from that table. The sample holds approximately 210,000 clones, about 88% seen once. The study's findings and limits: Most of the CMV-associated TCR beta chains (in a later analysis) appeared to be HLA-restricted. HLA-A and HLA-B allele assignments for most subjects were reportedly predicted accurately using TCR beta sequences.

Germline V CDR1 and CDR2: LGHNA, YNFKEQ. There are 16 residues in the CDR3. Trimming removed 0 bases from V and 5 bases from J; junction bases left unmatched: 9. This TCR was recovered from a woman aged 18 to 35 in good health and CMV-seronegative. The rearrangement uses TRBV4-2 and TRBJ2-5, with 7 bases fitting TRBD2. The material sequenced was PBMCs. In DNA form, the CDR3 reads TGTGCCAGCAGCCAAGAGGGAACCCGGGACTATGAGACCCAGTACTTC. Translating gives CASSQEGTRDYETQYF.